This entry lists 25 T cell receptor beta chains sequenced from one sample in a study of blood T cell repertoires in COVID-19. Here immunoSEQ multiplex PCR was the method, and the copy in TCRdb shows in-frame clones only, minus some. This sample yields about 300,000 clones, of which around 86% are seen a single time; over 1% belongs to the top ten. Sequenced input: peripheral blood. The receptors here all came from a man between 65 and 85 years old with acute or convalescent COVID-19.

This chain joins TRBV7-8 and TRBJ2-1, with D possibly matching TRBD2 (6 bases). This CDR3 spans 16 amino acids. Germline V gene data show CDR1 as SGHVS and CDR2 as FQNEAQ. V lost 2 bases, J lost 0 bases, and 11 bases lay in between. CDR3 in DNA: TGTGCCAGCAGCTTAAGTGCGGGAAGCTCCTACAATGAGCAGTTCTTC. Its protein product is CASSLSAGSSYNEQFF.

This clone showed up just once. The chain employs TRBV28 and TRBJ1-2, with D perhaps matching TRBD1 (5 bases). The CDR3 consists of 13 residues. V was shortened by 6 bases and J by 5 bases, with 13 bases between the two germline ends. Looked up from germline, CDR1 is MDHEN and CDR2 is SYDVKM. The CDR3 DNA follows: TGTGCCAGCAGCCTTACTGGGGGGTATGGCTACACCTTC. The encoded protein is CASSLTGGYGYTF.

With regard to this clone: Other DNA sequences within the sample encode an identical CDR3. V is TRBV2 and J is TRBJ1-5; D gene ambiguous. This CDR3 comprises 14 residues. CDR1 and CDR2 (germline): SNHLY, FYNNEI. Deletions cut 4 bases from V and 0 bases from J, with 7 bases between. The CDR3 nucleotides are TGTGCCAGCAGTGCAGGTCTTAGCAATCAGCCCCAGCATTTT. It translates to CASSAGLSNQPQHF.

Notes on this clone: At one end, the junction sequence differs from germline, possibly due to a read error. The chain employs TRBV11-3 and TRBJ2-2; TRBD1 matches 7 bases. The CDR3 is 14 residues long. CDR1 is SGHNT and CDR2 is YENEEA in the germline V gene. In DNA form, the CDR3 reads TGTGCCAGCAGCCCGACAGGGAACTCCGGGGAGCTGTTTTTT. Its protein product is CASSPTGNSGELFF.

This chain connects TRBV20-1 to TRBJ1-6; the D is unclear. CDR1 is DFQATT, CDR2 SNEGSKA, per germline (reference sequence). V gave up 3 bases and J gave up 8 bases, with 8 bases separating them. This CDR3 has 12 residues. The CDR3 protein is CSASSPDSPLHF. The CDR3 nucleotides are TGCAGTGCTAGTTCCCCCGATTCACCCCTCCACTTT.

The CDR3 sequence is CAIGTPPYEQYF. In DNA, the CDR3 is TGTGCCATCGGGACTCCTCCCTACGAGCAGTACTTC. This rearrangement joins TRBV6-5 to TRBJ2-7; perhaps TRBD2 as D (6 bases). CDR1 is MNHEY and CDR2 is SVGAGI in the germline V gene. V was trimmed by 10 bases and J by 2 bases, leaving 12 bases between them. CDR3 length: 12 residues.

The chain recombines TRBV5-1 with TRBJ2-5; D is possibly TRBD2 (6 bases). In germline, CDR1 is SGHRS, CDR2 YFSETQ. The V and J ends lost 4 bases and 7 bases respectively, with 20 bases between them. The CDR3 consists of 15 residues. The CDR3 bases are TGCGCCAGCAGCCCCAATACGGGGGACTGGGCGACCCAGTACTTC. It codes for CASSPNTGDWATQYF.

The rearrangement links TRBV5-1 to TRBJ2-7; D remains ambiguous. This CDR3 contains 14 residues. Germline CDR1 and CDR2: SGHRS and YFSETQ. Trimming removed 0 bases at V and 4 bases at J, with 11 bases between. CDR3 coding DNA: TGCGCCAGCAGCTTGGGCCTTGCCTATTACGAGCAGTACTTC. Its protein product is CASSLGLAYYEQYF.

V usage is TRBV6-1 and J usage is TRBJ2-7; D is possibly TRBD1 (6 bases). Trimming pared 2 bases from V and 2 bases from J, leaving 10 bases between. Germline CDR1 and CDR2: MNHNS and SASEGT. The CDR3 extends over 14 amino acids. The CDR3 sequence: CASSENRDPYEQYF. The CDR3 nucleotides read TGTGCCAGCAGTGAAAACAGGGACCCCTACGAGCAGTACTTC.

The chain carries TRBV30 and TRBJ1-2, with D unclear. Germline assignment: CDR1 GTSNPN and CDR2 SVGIG (reference sequence). The ends were cut back, 4 bases at V and 10 bases at J, with 19 bases in the middle. The CDR3 has 13 residues. This chain's CDR3 is CAWTSQGGSLYTF. The CDR3 DNA is TGTGCCTGGACTTCTCAAGGCGGTTCCCTCTACACCTTC.

This rearrangement joins TRBV20-1 to TRBJ1-2, with D unresolved. Germline CDR1 is DFQATT and CDR2 is SNEGSKA (reference sequence). V was trimmed by 3 bases and J by 4 bases, leaving 6 bases between them. There are 11 residues in the CDR3. This chain's CDR3 is CSASAVYGYTF. CDR3 nucleotide sequence: TGCAGTGCTAGTGCAGTCTATGGCTACACCTTC.

This clone has more than one count but fewer than ten. At one of its ends the junction is not consistent with the germline gene, which may arise from a read error. V is TRBV7-2 and J is TRBJ2-2; 7 bases are a match to TRBD2. Germline CDR1 is SGHTA and CDR2 is FQGNSA. This CDR3 has 15 amino acids. The CDR3 DNA reads as TGTGCCAGCAGCTGGGGGGGGATGAACTCCGGGGAGCTGTTTTTT. This encodes CASSWGGMNSGELFF.

The genes are TRBV6-5 and TRBJ1-5; 7 bases match TRBD1. The junction had 5 bases not matched to a gene; V was cut back by 10 bases and J by 2 bases. CDR3 length equals 13 residues. Germline V CDR1 and CDR2: MNHEY, SVGAGI. The CDR3 DNA sequence: TGTGCCACCTGCGGACAGGGCAATCAGCCCCAGCATTTT. This codes for CATCGQGNQPQHF.

This clone was detected once. This chain links TRBV27 with TRBJ1-1; no reliable D call. Per germline, CDR1 MNHEY and CDR2 SMNVEV (reference sequence). The CDR3 spans 15 residues. Trimming shortened V by 0 bases and J by 1 base, and 9 bases separated the two germline ends. The CDR3 region has the DNA TGTGCCAGCAGTTTATCGAAGCACCCGAACACTGAAGCTTTCTTT. Translated, it gives CASSLSKHPNTEAFF.

The V and J genes are TRBV7-9 and TRBJ1-6, with D perhaps TRBD1 (6 bases). CDR3 length: 15 residues. The germline V and J ends were trimmed by 5 bases and 9 bases, with 17 bases remaining between them. The germline V gene has CDR1 SEHNR and CDR2 FQNEAQ (reference sequence). In DNA form, the CDR3 reads TGTGCCAGCAGCCAGGAAGGGGGTGTCCCTTCACCCCTCCACTTT. Its translation is CASSQEGGVPSPLHF.

The chain carries TRBV7-2 and TRBJ2-5; 8 nucleotides line up with TRBD1. The J segment lost 6 bases and the V segment lost 6 bases, leaving 12 bases of the junction unmatched. This CDR3 comprises 15 residues. Per the germline V gene, CDR1 is SGHTA and CDR2 is FQGNSA. CDR3 amino acids: CASSASIQGAQTQYF. The CDR3 DNA follows: TGTGCCAGCAGTGCTTCCATCCAGGGGGCGCAGACCCAGTACTTC.

The chain has TRBV6-5 and TRBJ2-1, with TRBD2 matching 8 bases. V trimming: 1 base; J trimming: 3 bases; junction bases outside the gene matches: 2. CDR1 and CDR2 (germline): MNHEY, SVGAGI. The CDR3 spans 15 residues. DNA for the CDR3: TGTGCCAGCAGTTACTTTGCGGGGGGCTACAATGAGCAGTTCTTC. Its protein is CASSYFAGGYNEQFF.

Here the CDR3 reads CASATGFSNQPQHF. In DNA form, the CDR3 reads TGTGCCAGTGCTACGGGGTTTAGCAATCAGCCCCAGCATTTT. V is TRBV19 and J is TRBJ1-5; no definite D call. Trimming cost V 8 bases and J 0 bases, with 11 bases left between them. The CDR3 length is 14 residues. CDR1 is LNHDA, CDR2 SQIVND, per germline (reference sequence).

The chain is built from TRBV9 and TRBJ1-2; D is possibly TRBD1 (5 bases). The CDR3 is 13 amino acids. Germline values: CDR1 SGDLS, CDR2 YYNGEE. Deletions cut 4 bases from V and 3 bases from J, with 10 bases between. The CDR3 loop is CASSPDTDYGYTF. The CDR3 nucleotides read TGTGCCAGCAGCCCGGACACGGACTATGGCTACACCTTC.

The chain employs TRBV4-3 and TRBJ2-1; D uncertain. CDR3 length equals 13 residues. Germline V gene data show CDR1 as LGHNA and CDR2 as YSLEER. The V end was cut by 5 bases, the J end by 5 bases, with 10 bases between. The CDR3 coding sequence is TGCGCCAGCAGCGAACAGTACAACAATGAGCAGTTCTTC. Translation gives CASSEQYNNEQFF.

J is TRBJ2-1 and V is TRBV3-1 (or the pseudogene TRBV3-2); possible D gene TRBD2, 5 bases. The CDR3 sequence is 14 residues long. V was cut by 7 bases and J by 2 bases, with 12 bases left in between. CDR1 is LGHDT, CDR2 YNNKEL, per germline (reference sequence). Here the CDR3 reads CASNRRLTYNEQFF. DNA for the CDR3: TGTGCCAGCAATCGGAGGCTGACCTACAATGAGCAGTTCTTC.

The rearrangement links TRBV29-1 to TRBJ2-5; TRBD1 matches at 7 bases. Trimming took 1 base from V and 2 from J; bases not matched to a gene: 4. The V gene's germline CDR1 is SQVTM and CDR2 ANQGSEA. CDR3 length: 14 residues. In DNA, the CDR3 is TGCAGCGTTGAAGGGGGCAGGGGGCAAGAGACCCAGTACTTC. This gives the protein CSVEGGRGQETQYF. The full variable domain, rest sourced from reference TRBV29-1 and TRBJ2-5, is SAVISQKPSRDICQRGTSLTIQCQVDSQVTMMFWYRQQPGQSLTLIATANQGSEATYESGFVIDKFPISRPNLTFSTLTVSNMSPEDSSIYLCSVEGGRGQETQYFGPGTRLLVL.

Only one count was recorded for this clone. This sequence joins TRBV3-1 (or the pseudogene TRBV3-2) and TRBJ1-1; maybe TRBD1 (5 bases). Germline V lookup: CDR1 LGHDT, CDR2 YNNKEL (reference sequence). Trimming removed 1 base from V and 5 bases from J, with 11 bases in between. This CDR3 contains 14 residues. CDR3 sequence: CASSQVGGWTEAFF. CDR3 in DNA: TGTGCCAGCAGCCAAGTGGGGGGTTGGACTGAAGCTTTCTTT.

This clone was seen a single time. This chain links TRBV7-8 with TRBJ1-5; a weak D match, TRBD1 (5 bases). V was trimmed by 0 bases and J by 3 bases, leaving 15 bases between them. CDR3 length equals 17 residues. CDR1 is SGHVS and CDR2 is FQNEAQ in the germline V gene. CDR3 sequence reads: CASSLAGATEINQPQHF. The DNA for the CDR3 is TGTGCCAGCAGCTTAGCTGGGGCGACAGAGATCAATCAGCCCCAGCATTTT.

CDR3 region: CASSLGLAGSGSYNEQFF. CDR3 sequence (DNA): TGTGCCAGCAGCTTGGGGTTAGCTGGGAGCGGTTCCTACAATGAGCAGTTCTTC. This sequence joins TRBV5-6 and TRBJ2-1, with D possibly TRBD2 on 5 matching bases. The ends were cut back, 0 bases at V and 1 base at J, with 17 bases in the middle. Per germline, CDR1 SGHDT and CDR2 YYEEEE. The CDR3 runs to 18 residues.